This note documents a single T cell receptor beta chain sequence. This record belongs to a study of sequential checkpoint blockade in melanoma. Background on the study: First-line arms were nivolumab then ipilimumab, or the reverse, randomized 1:1. Maintenance nivolumab came after either treatment sequence.

Treatment specified: randomized to nivolumab then ipilimumab (arm A) or the reverse (arm B). None of the patients previously received DNA-damaging chemotherapy. Live CD3+CD8+ CD19− CD56− cells were sorted from PBMCs. Data came from immunoSEQ multiplex PCR; TCRdb stores just in-frame clones and leaves some out. The repertoire holds fewer than 25,000 clones, with 80% to 90% as singletons. The V and J ends lost 2 bases and 0 bases respectively, with 8 bases between them. CDR1 is MNHEY and CDR2 is SMNVEV in the germline V gene (reference sequence). The CDR3 totals 15 residues. J is TRBJ2-1 and V is TRBV27; maybe TRBD2 (5 bases). The sequence came from a human donor with melanoma. The source material was CD8+ T cells sorted from blood (inferred from file names), sampled from a patient given nivolumab and ipilimumab in sequence. The CDR3 DNA sequence: TGTGCCAGCAGTTTAAGAGCGGCCTCCTACAATGAGCAGTTCTTC. This encodes CASSLRAASYNEQFF.